The 28 T cell receptor beta chains presented below share a single source sample, sequenced in a study of beta chain features in type 1 diabetes. Study-wide points: In all four CD4+ subsets, TCRB CDR3 length was significantly, moderately reduced in type 1 diabetes.

Their recognized antigens are unknown. Expressed TCRB transcripts got sequenced, as all isolated RNA was reverse transcribed. Repertoires were generated with immunoSEQ multiplex PCR, while TCRdb's copy carries only in-frame clones and drops some. Among around 310,000 clones listed, roughly 12% were seen once. Material for sequencing was naive CD4+ T cells from blood. Receptors were obtained from a woman aged 18-29 years with type 1 diabetes.

V gene TRBV4-1 combines with J gene TRBJ2-1; tentative D call: TRBD2 (9 bases). Germline values: CDR1 MGHRA, CDR2 YSYEKL. The CDR3 is 18 amino acids. The ends were cut back, 8 bases at V and 7 bases at J, with 30 bases in the middle. CDR3 sequence reads: CASQLQGASGTLPNEQFF. CDR3 DNA sequence: TGCGCCAGCCAACTTCAGGGGGCTAGCGGGACTCTTCCAAATGAGCAGTTCTTC.

This clone was counted a few times. This sequence joins TRBV11-2 and TRBJ2-2, with 11 bases lining up with TRBD2. CDR1 is SGHAT, CDR2 FQNNGV, per germline. V shed 6 bases, J shed 7 bases, and the junction held 7 bases outside the gene matches. The CDR3 has 15 amino acids. In nucleotides, the CDR3 is TGTGCCAGCAGGAGACTAGCGGGATCGCTCGGGGAGCTGTTTTTT. Translated, it gives CASRRLAGSLGELFF.

This chain links TRBV9 with TRBJ1-2; D unresolved. The germline V and J ends were trimmed by 0 bases and 5 bases, with 14 bases remaining between them. Per germline, CDR1 SGDLS and CDR2 YYNGEE. This CDR3 region has 15 residues. The CDR3: CASSVGMEHPYGYTF. The CDR3 nucleotides are TGTGCCAGCAGCGTAGGAATGGAGCACCCGTATGGCTACACCTTC.

This clone was seen many times. The J gene is TRBJ1-1, the V gene TRBV4-3; tentative D call: TRBD1 (6 bases). V was pared by 0 bases and J by 4 bases, with 12 bases between. There are 15 residues in the CDR3. Germline V gene lookup returns CDR1 LGHNA and CDR2 YSLEER. CDR3 in DNA: TGCGCCAGCAGCCAAGACTGGGACACGGTCACTGAAGCTTTCTTT. Translated: CASSQDWDTVTEAFF.

The chain uses TRBV19 and TRBJ2-1, with 9 bases lining up with TRBD2. V lost 6 bases and J lost 2; bases outside the gene matches: 11. Germline values: CDR1 LNHDA, CDR2 SQIVND (reference sequence). The CDR3 has 17 amino acids. In DNA form, the CDR3 reads TGTGCCAGTAGCTCGCTACCGGGACTAGCAGCCTACAATGAGCAGTTCTTC. It codes for CASSSLPGLAAYNEQFF.

As for this clone: The junction departs from germline at one end; a sequencing error may be responsible. The chain employs TRBV27 and TRBJ1-1; D may be TRBD1 (6 bases). In germline, CDR1 is MNHEY, CDR2 SMNVEV (reference sequence). CDR3 length: 13 residues. CDR3 DNA sequence: TGTGCCAGCAGCACTCTTAGGGACACCGAAGCTTTCTTT. Protein sequence: CASSTLRDTEAFF.

The rearrangement uses TRBV25-1 and TRBJ2-3; D gene unclear. Trimming cost V 5 bases and J 3 bases, with 9 bases left between them. Germline V gene data show CDR1 as MGHDK and CDR2 as SYGVNS. The CDR3 runs to 13 residues. CDR3: CASSSSQTDTQYF. The CDR3 DNA reads as TGTGCCAGCAGTTCTAGTCAGACAGATACGCAGTATTTT.

The chain links TRBV27 to TRBJ2-7; 9 positions match TRBD2. Trimming removed 6 bases from V and 3 bases from J; junction bases left unmatched: 9. Germline CDR1 MNHEY, CDR2 SMNVEV (reference sequence). There are 15 residues in the CDR3. CDR3 amino acids: CASRETTSGRYEQYF. CDR3 in DNA: TGTGCCAGCAGAGAGACGACTAGCGGTCGCTACGAGCAGTACTTC.

The V call is TRBV9, the J call TRBJ2-2; TRBD2 is a possible D gene (5 bases). The CDR3 has 15 residues. From germline, CDR1 is SGDLS and CDR2 YYNGEE. Trimming took off 5 bases at V and 3 bases at J, with 14 bases between the two ends. The CDR3, as DNA: TGTGCCAGCAGTTCAAGCGTAGCGCACACCGGGGAGCTGTTTTTT. Its protein is CASSSSVAHTGELFF.

This clone was seen at least ten times. The V gene is TRBV28, the J gene TRBJ2-7, with D possibly TRBD1 on 6 matching bases. From germline, CDR1 is MDHEN and CDR2 SYDVKM. The CDR3 length is 12 residues. Between the trimmed V and J ends, which lost 5 bases and 3 bases, there was a span of 8 bases. CDR3 region: CASSGDNYEQYV. The CDR3 DNA sequence: TGTGCCAGCAGTGGGGACAACTACGAGCAGTACGTC.

The chain couples TRBV30 to TRBJ2-5; weak D call: TRBD1 (5 bases). The CDR3 length is 15 residues. Germline CDR1 is GTSNPN and CDR2 is SVGIG (reference sequence). Trimming took 0 bases from V and 5 from J, leaving 16 bases between them. The chain's CDR3 is CAWSVKWAGWETQYF. The CDR3 DNA is TGTGCCTGGAGTGTAAAGTGGGCAGGGTGGGAGACCCAGTACTTC.

The gene calls are TRBV5-1 and TRBJ2-2, with TRBD2 as a possible D gene (6 bases). Trimming stripped 2 bases from V and 4 bases from J, with 21 bases between. Germline-derived CDR1 and CDR2 are SGHRS and YFSETQ. The CDR3 length is 18 residues. The CDR3 region is CASSFPSGVTEITGELFF. The DNA for the CDR3 is TGCGCCAGCAGCTTTCCCTCGGGGGTGACAGAAATCACCGGGGAGCTGTTTTTT.

This chain links TRBV2 with TRBJ2-3, with D possibly matching TRBD2 (6 bases). The germline V gene has CDR1 SNHLY and CDR2 FYNNEI. V lost 8 bases, J lost 2 bases, and 11 bases lay in between. This CDR3 is built from 13 residues. The CDR3 nucleotides read TGTGCCAGCGAGGGCGGGAACACAGATACGCAGTATTTT. It is translated as CASEGGNTDTQYF.

This clone came up a few times. V and J are TRBV7-8 and TRBJ2-3, with D perhaps TRBD1 (6 bases). V gave up 3 bases and J gave up 3 bases, with 7 bases separating them. This CDR3 comprises 13 residues. Germline loops: CDR1 SGHVS, CDR2 FQNEAQ. The CDR3 DNA is TGTGCCAGCAGCTTCACAGGGACAGATACGCAGTATTTT. The encoded protein is CASSFTGTDTQYF.

This clone showed up just a few times. The same CDR3 arises from other DNA sequences in this sample as well. This sequence joins TRBV28 and TRBJ2-7; 8 nucleotides agree with TRBD1. V lost 4 bases to trimming and J lost 2 bases; unmatched junction nucleotides: 7. The germline V gene has CDR1 MDHEN and CDR2 SYDVKM. The length of the CDR3 is 15 residues. CDR3 DNA: TGTGCCAGCAGTTCTCCCGGGACAGGAACCTACGAGCAGTACTTC. The encoded protein is CASSSPGTGTYEQYF.

This clone came up a few times. The junction does not match germline at one end; this may be a read error. The rearrangement links TRBV28 to TRBJ2-7, with D perhaps matching TRBD2 (6 bases). The CDR3 runs to 19 residues. Germline CDR1 and CDR2: MDHEN and SYDVKM. The chain's CDR3 is CASSLPRGGQTRTHPATSF. CDR3 DNA sequence: TGTGCCAGCAGTCTCCCGCGGGGAGGTCAAACCCGTACCCACCCCGCCACTAGTTTC.

V gene TRBV7-2 combines with J gene TRBJ2-6; no firm D call. The V gene's germline CDR1 is SGHTA and CDR2 FQGNSA. Between the trimmed V and J ends, which lost 1 base and 4 bases, there was a span of 5 bases. The CDR3 is 14 amino acids. CDR3: CASSLVEGANVLTF. The CDR3 DNA is TGTGCCAGCAGCTTAGTGGAGGGGGCCAACGTCCTGACTTTC.

In its sample, this clone was seen a few times. The rearrangement uses TRBV28 and TRBJ2-3; 7 positions agree with TRBD1. This CDR3 is 16 amino acids long. Germline CDR1 reads MDHEN; CDR2 reads SYDVKM. Germline trimming cut 10 bases from V and 1 base from J; bases unmatched to any gene: 14. Written as DNA, the CDR3 is TGTGCCACCAACCGACAGGGTCGGGGACGCACAGATACGCAGTATTTT. Translating gives CATNRQGRGRTDTQYF.

This clone has more than one count but fewer than ten. This rearrangement joins TRBV19 to TRBJ1-1; possible D gene TRBD1, 6 bases. The germline CDR1 and CDR2 sequences are LNHDA and SQIVND (reference sequence). The CDR3 consists of 14 residues. Trimming cost V 7 bases and J 4 bases, with 16 bases left between them. CDR3 protein: CASIPRGARTEAFF. The CDR3 DNA reads TGTGCCAGTATCCCCCGGGGGGCGCGCACTGAAGCTTTCTTT.

This clone was found a few times. The rearrangement uses TRBV5-1 and TRBJ2-7; a possible D gene is TRBD2 (6 bases). This CDR3 contains 15 residues. CDR1 and CDR2 from the germline V gene are SGHRS and YFSETQ. V lost 0 bases and J 1 base, leaving 11 bases between the germline ends. CDR3 nucleotide sequence: TGCGCCAGCAGCTTGGGGTCCGGGGGATCCTACGAGCAGTACGTC. Protein product: CASSLGSGGSYEQYV.

This rearrangement joins TRBV28 to TRBJ2-5; 9 nucleotides line up with TRBD2. Germline loops: CDR1 MDHEN, CDR2 SYDVKM. Trimming took 4 bases from V and 0 from J; bases not matched to a gene: 6. The CDR3 is 16 amino acids. CDR3 in DNA: TGTGCCAGCAGTTCCGGGACTAGCAGAGACCAAGAGACCCAGTACTTC. Protein: CASSSGTSRDQETQYF.

This chain joins TRBV27 and TRBJ2-1; TRBD2 aligns across 11 bases. This CDR3 contains 16 residues. The germline gives CDR1 MNHEY, CDR2 SMNVEV (reference sequence). V trimming: 7 bases; J trimming: 4 bases; junction bases outside the gene matches: 9. CDR3 in DNA: TGTGCCAGCACCTCGGGGGGACTAGCGGATTACAATGAGCAGTTCTTC. It yields the protein CASTSGGLADYNEQFF.

The rearrangement uses TRBV6-1 and TRBJ1-5; 11 positions agree with TRBD1. This CDR3 spans 13 amino acids. Germline CDR1 reads MNHNS; CDR2 reads SASEGT. J gave up 7 bases and V 4 bases, and 0 bases lay outside the gene matches. CDR3 protein: CASSGTGGQPQHF. The CDR3, as DNA: TGTGCCAGCAGTGGGACAGGGGGCCAGCCCCAGCATTTT.

This chain joins TRBV5-1 and TRBJ1-1, with D perhaps TRBD1 (6 bases). There are 14 residues in the CDR3. Germline CDR1 reads SGHRS; CDR2 reads YFSETQ. Trimming removed 5 bases at V and 10 bases at J, with 21 bases between. The CDR3 nucleotides read TGCGCCAGCAGGGCGGGGGAACCGACAGGAGGAGCTTTCTTT. Protein: CASRAGEPTGGAFF.

V is TRBV18 and J is TRBJ1-2, with 10 bases matching TRBD1. J lost 6 bases, V lost 2 bases, and 6 bases had no gene match. The CDR3 loop spans 15 amino acids. Germline V gene data show CDR1 as KGHSH and CDR2 as LQKENI. The CDR3 DNA sequence: TGTGCCAGCTCACCAAGGACAGGGGGTTCCGATGGCTACACCTTC. This translates into CASSPRTGGSDGYTF.

The chain joins TRBV5-1 to TRBJ2-2; tentatively, D is TRBD1 (6 bases). The CDR3 covers 17 residues. Between the trimmed V and J ends, which lost 4 bases and 2 bases, there was a span of 18 bases. Germline CDR1 is SGHRS and CDR2 is YFSETQ. The CDR3 loop is CASSPTGAHENTGELFF. DNA of the CDR3: TGCGCCAGCAGCCCGACAGGAGCTCATGAAAACACCGGGGAGCTGTTTTTT. Complete variable domain (other parts from reference TRBV5-1 and TRBJ2-2): KAGVTQTPRYLIKTRGQQVTLSCSPISGHRSVSWYQQTPGQGLQFLFEYFSETQRNKGNFPGRFSGRQFSNSRSEMNVSTLELGDSALYLCASSPTGAHENTGELFFGEGSRLTVL.

This clone was counted only a few times. This sequence joins TRBV27 and TRBJ1-1, with no clear D. CDR3 length equals 15 residues. V lost 0 bases, J lost 2 bases, and 10 bases lay in between. CDR1 MNHEY and CDR2 SMNVEV come from the germline V gene (reference sequence). The CDR3 DNA is TGTGCCAGCAGTTTATCTCCCGGGGTTAACACTGAAGCTTTCTTT. Translation gives CASSLSPGVNTEAFF.

This clone has just a few counts. The J gene is TRBJ2-6, the V gene TRBV27; a weak D match, TRBD2 (6 bases). Germline lookup yields CDR1 MNHEY and CDR2 SMNVEV (reference sequence). V lost 10 bases and J 4 bases, leaving 23 bases between the germline ends. CDR3 size: 17 residues. DNA for the CDR3: TGTGCCACGCAAGGGTCGGGGGAAGGGGACGGGGCCAACGTCCTGACTTTC. This gives the protein CATQGSGEGDGANVLTF.